The 27 T cell receptor beta chains listed next were all sequenced from one sample in a study of T cells after yellow fever vaccination. TCRdb re-called the 5' RACE reads through MiXCR, storing one row per CDR3 protein. The sample comprises more than 300,000 distinct CDR3 sequences, over 3.5% of which are singletons, and roughly a fifth rests with the top ten. Sequenced here: PBMCs, sampled 15 days after the yellow fever booster vaccination. The source is a young man who received the YFV17D yellow fever vaccine.

This clonotype was seen at least ten times. The V and J genes are TRBV10-3 and TRBJ2-7; D remains ambiguous. This CDR3 spans 15 amino acids. Germline CDR1 is ENHRY and CDR2 is SYGVKD. V was shortened by 3 bases and J by 0 bases, with 12 bases between the two germline ends. The CDR3 protein is CAISDPDHSSYEQYF. CDR3 in DNA: TGTGCCATCAGTGATCCGGACCATAGCTCCTACGAGCAGTACTTC.

The chain joins TRBV6-1 to TRBJ2-7; D call uncertain. The CDR3 spans 13 residues. The V end was cut by 3 bases, the J end by 1 base, with 7 bases between. The germline CDR1 and CDR2 sequences are MNHNS and SASEGT. The CDR3 spells CASSESSSYEQYF. The CDR3 coding sequence is TGTGCCAGCAGTGAGTCCTCATCCTACGAGCAGTACTTC.

This clonotype showed up many times. The rearrangement links TRBV19 to TRBJ2-2; D possibly corresponds to TRBD1 (6 bases). V was shortened by 5 bases and J by 4 bases, with 14 bases between the two germline ends. Germline lookup yields CDR1 LNHDA and CDR2 SQIVND (reference sequence). The CDR3 is 15 residues long. CDR3: CASSLTGSGTGELFF. The CDR3, as DNA: TGTGCCAGTAGTCTTACAGGGTCGGGCACCGGGGAGCTGTTTTTT.

This clonotype was seen repeatedly, ten times or more. The chain joins TRBV20-1 to TRBJ1-1, with no clear D. This CDR3 has 13 residues. Trimming removed 0 bases from V and 11 bases from J, with 16 bases in between. The V gene's germline CDR1 is DFQATT and CDR2 SNEGSKA (reference sequence). The CDR3 DNA reads TGCAGTGCTAGAGATCCGTCCCCCAAGGATGCTTTCTTT. Protein product: CSARDPSPKDAFF.

The chain links TRBV5-1 to TRBJ1-1; D gene ambiguous. Trimming removed 1 base at V and 1 base at J, with 8 bases between. Germline CDR1 SGHRS, CDR2 YFSETQ. This CDR3 comprises 14 residues. The CDR3 coding sequence is TGCGCCAGCAGCTTGACTCGGAAGAACACTGAAGCTTTCTTT. Its translation is CASSLTRKNTEAFF.

This clonotype has a count of ten or more. This chain links TRBV18 with TRBJ1-1; no clear D. V dropped 2 bases and J dropped 0 bases, with 4 bases sitting between them. The CDR3 extends over 13 amino acids. The germline gives CDR1 KGHSH, CDR2 LQKENI. This chain's CDR3 is CASSPGMNTEAFF. DNA of the CDR3: TGTGCCAGCTCACCAGGGATGAACACTGAAGCTTTCTTT.

V is TRBV28 and J is TRBJ2-4; D may be TRBD1 (5 bases). The CDR3 has 13 residues. V lost 2 bases, J lost 12 bases, and 14 bases lay in between. Looked up from germline, CDR1 is MDHEN and CDR2 is SYDVKM. The CDR3 DNA follows: TGTGCCAGCAGTTTAGTAACAGATAGGGGTCAGTACTTC. It codes for CASSLVTDRGQYF.

In its sample, this clonotype was seen many times. V is TRBV7-9 and J is TRBJ2-5; 8 nucleotides agree with TRBD2. Trimming at V came to 3 bases and at J to 2 bases, leaving 11 bases not matched to a gene. In germline, CDR1 is SEHNR, CDR2 FQNEAQ (reference sequence). This CDR3 spans 17 amino acids. CDR3 sequence (DNA): TGTGCCAGCAGCTTCGTGGTAATAGCGGGGAAACAAGAGACCCAGTACTTC. Its translation: CASSFVVIAGKQETQYF.

This clonotype was counted only a few times. J is TRBJ1-3 and V is TRBV7-9; 7 bases line up with TRBD1. Germline V gene data show CDR1 as SEHNR and CDR2 as FQNEAQ (reference sequence). The V gene end was trimmed by 2 bases and the J gene end by 0 bases; junction bases not matched to a gene: 13. The CDR3 is 19 residues long. CDR3 coding DNA: TGTGCCAGCAGCTTAACCTCTGGCGGACAGGTTTACTCTGGAAACACCATATATTTT. Translating it yields CASSLTSGGQVYSGNTIYF.

This clonotype was seen repeatedly, ten times or more. The rearrangement joins TRBV12-3 or TRBV12-4 to TRBJ2-1; 7 bases align to TRBD1. V dropped 3 bases and J dropped 5; count of bases not matched to a gene: 4. This CDR3 contains 14 residues. The CDR3 region is CASSFGTANNEQFF. As DNA, the CDR3 is TGTGCCAGCAGTTTCGGGACAGCTAACAATGAGCAGTTCTTC.

The CDR3 nucleotides are TGTGCCAGCAGCACGGGTCGGTACGAGCAGTACTTC. Residues: CASSTGRYEQYF. This sequence joins TRBV7-2 and TRBJ2-7, with D uncertain. Trimming cost V 5 bases and J 4 bases, with 9 bases left between them. Germline values: CDR1 SGHTA, CDR2 FQGNSA. The CDR3 loop spans 12 amino acids. Using reference TRBV7-2 and TRBJ2-7 for the parts outside the CDR3, the full variable domain is GAGVSQSPSNKVTEKGKDVELRCDPISGHTALYWYRQSLGQGLEFLIYFQGNSAPDKSGLPSDRFSAERTGGSVSTLTIQRTQQEDSAVYLCASSTGRYEQYFGPGTRLTVT.

This clonotype was counted between two and nine times. One end of the junction fails to match germline, which may point to a read error. The gene calls are TRBV7-7 and TRBJ2-6; 8 bases are shared with TRBD2. The CDR3 has 17 residues. The germline CDR1 and CDR2 sequences are SSHAT and FNYEAQ (reference sequence). Here the CDR3 reads CASSPGGGRAGANVLTF. DNA for the CDR3: TGTGCTAGCAGCCCAGGCGGGGGGCGCGCTGGGGCCAACGTCCTGACTTTC.

The gene calls are TRBV12-3 or TRBV12-4 and TRBJ2-5, with TRBD1 matching over 9 bases. The CDR3 covers 14 residues. J lost 6 bases, V lost 3 bases, and 5 bases had no gene match. As DNA, the CDR3 is TGTGCCAGCAGTTTCACGACAGGGGGACAGACCCAGTACTTC. Its protein is CASSFTTGGQTQYF.

The V call is TRBV5-6, the J call TRBJ2-3; 8 positions match TRBD1. Germline assignment: CDR1 SGHDT and CDR2 YYEEEE. CDR3 size: 14 residues. V lost 4 bases, J lost 7 bases, and 8 bases stayed unmatched. The CDR3 DNA is TGTGCCAGCAGCCCCCCCCAGGGGGCACATACGCAGTATTTT. Its translation is CASSPPQGAHTQYF. Complete variable domain (other parts from reference TRBV5-6 and TRBJ2-3): DAGVTQSPTHLIKTRGQQVTLRCSPKSGHDTVSWYQQALGQGPQFIFQYYEEEERQRGNFPDRFSGHQFPNYSSELNVNALLLGDSALYLCASSPPQGAHTQYFGPGTRLTVL.

This clonotype was detected a few times. The rearrangement uses TRBV4-1 and TRBJ2-7, with D possibly TRBD2 on 6 matching bases. The germline V gene encodes CDR1 MGHRA and CDR2 YSYEKL. V dropped 6 bases and J dropped 4 bases, with 19 bases sitting between them. The CDR3 is 15 amino acids. CDR3 sequence: CASREPGTVVYEQYF. In DNA form, the CDR3 reads TGCGCCAGCAGGGAACCCGGGACTGTGGTTTACGAGCAGTACTTC.

Many counts were recorded for this clonotype. The rearrangement uses TRBV5-6 and TRBJ1-2; D not certain. The germline V and J ends were trimmed by 1 base and 8 bases, with 12 bases remaining between them. The CDR3 has 13 amino acids. CDR1 and CDR2 (germline): SGHDT, YYEEEE. As DNA, the CDR3 is TGTGCCAGCAGCTTGCTACGGGAAGGGGGCTACACCTTC. This translates into CASSLLREGGYTF.

This clonotype appeared a few times. The chain has TRBV12-3 or TRBV12-4 and TRBJ1-2; D call uncertain. V lost 5 bases and J lost 0, with 4 bases in between. The CDR3 runs to 12 residues. CDR3: CASSKTNYGYTF. The DNA for the CDR3 is TGTGCCAGCAGTAAAACTAACTATGGCTACACCTTC.

Ten or more counts support this clonotype. This chain uses TRBV7-3 with TRBJ2-1; no firm D call. The V and J ends lost 5 bases and 7 bases respectively, with 9 bases between them. Per the germline V gene, CDR1 is SGHTA and CDR2 is FQGTGA. The CDR3 is 12 amino acids. In DNA form, the CDR3 reads TGTGCCAGCAGCCTGACTCCTAATGAGCAGTTCTTC. Its protein is CASSLTPNEQFF.

The sample holds a few counts of this clonotype. This CDR3 is CSARSDLGREKLFF. The CDR3 bases are TGCAGTGCTAGGTCTGATTTAGGACGGGAAAAACTGTTTTTT. V and J are TRBV20-1 and TRBJ1-4; D call uncertain. The CDR3 is 14 amino acids. Trimming took 3 bases from V and 8 from J, leaving 16 bases between them. Looked up from germline, CDR1 is DFQATT and CDR2 is SNEGSKA (reference sequence).

This chain joins TRBV20-1 and TRBJ1-1; no definite D call. V gave up 1 base and J gave up 5 bases, with 14 bases separating them. The CDR3 sequence is 14 residues long. Germline V gives CDR1 DFQATT, CDR2 SNEGSKA (reference sequence). The CDR3 loop is CSARGAAPGTEAFF. The CDR3 nucleotides read TGCAGTGCTAGAGGGGCGGCCCCGGGGACTGAAGCTTTCTTT.

This clonotype was recorded a few times. The gene calls are TRBV19 and TRBJ2-2; no firm D call. CDR1 is LNHDA, CDR2 SQIVND, per germline (reference sequence). V dropped 8 bases and J dropped 1 base, with 11 bases sitting between them. This CDR3 is 14 amino acids long. In DNA, the CDR3 is TGTGCCAGTTCGGACGGACGGAACACCGGGGAGCTGTTTTTT. Encoded protein: CASSDGRNTGELFF.

The rearrangement joins TRBV5-4 to TRBJ2-2; D call uncertain. The CDR3 is 15 residues long. CDR1 and CDR2 from the germline V gene are SGHNT and YYREEE (reference sequence). Trimming removed 5 bases at V and 2 bases at J, with 13 bases between. CDR3 amino acids: CASSTPVVNTGELFF. DNA of the CDR3: TGTGCCAGCAGTACCCCAGTAGTCAACACCGGGGAGCTGTTTTTT.

This clonotype was seen at least ten times. The V call is TRBV19, the J call TRBJ2-1, with TRBD2 as a possible D gene (5 bases). This CDR3 contains 13 residues. V was trimmed by 5 bases and J by 6 bases, leaving 11 bases between them. Germline CDR1 is LNHDA and CDR2 is SQIVND (reference sequence). The CDR3 bases are TGTGCCAGTAGTTACGGGGTTCGCAATGAGCAGTTCTTC. As protein: CASSYGVRNEQFF.

In this sample, this clonotype turned up a few times. This sequence joins TRBV7-2 and TRBJ2-5; D perhaps matches TRBD1 (5 bases). Per germline, CDR1 SGHTA and CDR2 FQGNSA. V dropped 3 bases and J dropped 5 bases, with 10 bases sitting between them. There are 13 residues in the CDR3. The CDR3: CASSFRVRETQYF. The CDR3 DNA is TGTGCCAGCAGCTTCAGGGTCCGGGAGACCCAGTACTTC.

This clonotype has at least ten counts. J is TRBJ2-5 and V is TRBV29-1; 7 nucleotides match TRBD1. This CDR3 comprises 14 residues. V was pared by 1 base and J by 5 bases, with 7 bases of the junction left unmatched. Germline values: CDR1 SQVTM, CDR2 ANQGSEA. The DNA of the CDR3 is TGCAGCGTTGAAGCAACAGGGGTTGAGGAGACCCAGTACTTC. Its translation is CSVEATGVEETQYF.

In this sample, this clonotype turned up many times. The chain employs TRBV12-3 or TRBV12-4 and TRBJ1-1; D may be TRBD1 (6 bases). This CDR3 comprises 13 residues. Trimming cost V 7 bases and J 5 bases, with 14 bases left between them. CDR3 sequence (DNA): TGTGCCAGCACCTTAGAGGGGGGGACTGAAGCTTTCTTT. It specifies CASTLEGGTEAFF.

This clonotype showed up many times. This chain links TRBV10-3 with TRBJ2-1; 15 positions match TRBD2. The CDR3 sequence is 12 residues long. Trimming cost V 10 bases and J 14 bases; bases outside gene matches: 6. Germline values: CDR1 ENHRY, CDR2 SYGVKD. The CDR3 reads CATGLAGGLEFF. DNA for the CDR3: TGTGCCACCGGACTAGCGGGGGGGCTGGAGTTCTTC.